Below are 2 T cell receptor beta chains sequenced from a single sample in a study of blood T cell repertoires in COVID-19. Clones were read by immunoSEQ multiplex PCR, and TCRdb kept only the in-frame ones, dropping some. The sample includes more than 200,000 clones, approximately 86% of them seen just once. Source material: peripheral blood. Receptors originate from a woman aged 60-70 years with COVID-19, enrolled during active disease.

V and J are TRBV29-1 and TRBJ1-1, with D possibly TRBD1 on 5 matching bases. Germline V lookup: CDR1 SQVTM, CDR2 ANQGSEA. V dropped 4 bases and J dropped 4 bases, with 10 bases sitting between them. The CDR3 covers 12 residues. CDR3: CSVAGRGTEAFF. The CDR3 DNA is TGCAGCGTTGCAGGGCGCGGCACTGAAGCTTTCTTT.

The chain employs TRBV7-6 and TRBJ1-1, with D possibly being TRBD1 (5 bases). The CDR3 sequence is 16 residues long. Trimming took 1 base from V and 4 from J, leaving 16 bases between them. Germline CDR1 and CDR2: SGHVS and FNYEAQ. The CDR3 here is CASSLVSGGRGTEAFF. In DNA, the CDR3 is TGTGCCAGCAGCTTAGTCTCGGGGGGTCGGGGCACTGAAGCTTTCTTT.